One sample yielded the 22 T cell receptor beta chains listed below, sequenced in a study of shared clonotypes between healthy human individuals (dated by TCRdb to the early 2020s). Receptor libraries were prepared by the immunoSEQ multiplex PCR assay. TCRdb provides this immuneACCESS table in a form limited to in-frame rearrangements. Some clones are lacking; in checked studies, under half of them reflect an unresolved V gene, and why the rest are absent is not known. Recorded for this sample are 2 million to 2.5 million clones; about 92% of them occurred a single time. The ten largest clones capture about 0.41% of the sample. The material sequenced was naive CD4+ T cells from PBMCs. In light of the paper, this sample's cell subset or site label describes: CD45RA+ positively selected. These receptor sequences come from a man aged 18 to 30 in good health. Some clones in this sample may be carry-over from other donors' samples.

The chain combines TRBV7-6 with TRBJ1-2; 7 nucleotides agree with TRBD1. Per germline, CDR1 SGHVS and CDR2 FNYEAQ. The length of the CDR3 is 13 residues. V lost 4 bases to trimming and J lost 7 bases; unmatched junction nucleotides: 6. CDR3 protein: CASSYTGVRGYTF. The DNA for the CDR3 is TGTGCCAGCAGCTACACAGGGGTTCGTGGCTACACCTTC. The full variable domain, its missing parts supplied by reference TRBV7-6 and TRBJ1-2, is GAGVSQSPRYKVTKRGQDVALRCDPISGHVSLYWYRQALGQGPEFLTYFNYEAQQDKSGLPNDRFSAERPEGSISTLTIQRTEQRDSAMYRCASSYTGVRGYTFGSGTRLTVV.

Only a few counts were recorded for this clone. The chain carries TRBV19 and TRBJ1-2; possibly TRBD1 for D (6 bases). The germline V gene has CDR1 LNHDA and CDR2 SQIVND (reference sequence). The CDR3 is 14 amino acids. V was clipped by 5 bases and J by 2 bases, with 12 bases between them. CDR3 in DNA: TGTGCCAGTAGTGCTGGGGGCAGCAACTATGGCTACACCTTC. Its translation is CASSAGGSNYGYTF.

The chain uses TRBV7-2 and TRBJ2-1; the match to TRBD2 covers 11 bases. The germline V gene encodes CDR1 SGHTA and CDR2 FQGNSA. V dropped 0 bases and J dropped 9; count of bases not matched to a gene: 4. This CDR3 region has 15 residues. DNA of the CDR3: TGTGCCAGCAGCTTAGCGGGGCTAGCGGGAGGTGAGCAGTTCTTC. Translating it yields CASSLAGLAGGEQFF.

The chain links TRBV19 to TRBJ2-3; the D is unclear. The CDR3 is 14 residues long. Germline lookup yields CDR1 LNHDA and CDR2 SQIVND (reference sequence). V shed 8 bases and J shed 13 bases, with 25 bases lying between them. CDR3 region: CASRESLGERHEYF. The CDR3 nucleotides read TGTGCCAGTCGTGAAAGTCTCGGCGAGAGACATGAGTATTTT.

This clone has only one observation. The gene calls are TRBV28 and TRBJ1-4, with a possible D match to TRBD1 (5 bases). V was trimmed by 3 bases and J by 6 bases, leaving 11 bases between them. Per the germline V gene, CDR1 is MDHEN and CDR2 is SYDVKM. The CDR3 is 14 amino acids. This CDR3 reads CASSFGAGYEKLFF. Written as DNA, the CDR3 is TGTGCCAGCAGTTTCGGCGCAGGGTATGAAAAACTGTTTTTT. The full variable domain, completed using reference TRBV28 and TRBJ1-4, is DVKVTQSSRYLVKRTGEKVFLECVQDMDHENMFWYRQDPGLGLRLIYFSYDVKMKEKGDIPEGYSVSREKKERFSLILESASTNQTSMYLCASSFGAGYEKLFFGSGTQLSVL.

The rearrangement uses TRBV5-4 and TRBJ2-1; TRBD2 matches at 7 bases. The J segment lost 5 bases and the V segment lost 4 bases, leaving 3 bases of the junction unmatched. CDR3 length: 13 residues. Germline CDR1 SGHNT, CDR2 YYREEE (reference sequence). CDR3 nucleotide sequence: TGTGCCAGCAGCCCCGGGACTAACAATGAGCAGTTCTTC. Translated, it gives CASSPGTNNEQFF.

The chain has TRBV4-1 and TRBJ1-2; 9 bases agree with TRBD1. V gave up 2 bases and J gave up 1 base; unmatched junction bases: 5. CDR1 and CDR2 from the germline V gene are MGHRA and YSYEKL. The CDR3 is made up of 16 amino acids. In DNA form, the CDR3 reads TGCGCCAGCAGCCAACCATTGACAGGGGGTAACTATGGCTACACCTTC. Its protein is CASSQPLTGGNYGYTF.

CDR3 protein: CASSYNRGLYEQYF. The CDR3 region has the DNA TGTGCCAGCAGTTACAACAGGGGGCTGTACGAGCAGTACTTC. The J gene is TRBJ2-7, the V gene TRBV6-5; 9 bases are shared with TRBD1. The V gene's germline CDR1 is MNHEY and CDR2 SVGAGI. V shed 2 bases and J 4 bases; nucleotides not matched to a gene: 3. The CDR3 has 14 residues.

V usage is TRBV18 and J usage is TRBJ1-4, with 8 nucleotides matching TRBD1. The CDR3 length is 15 residues. The V gene's germline CDR1 is KGHSH and CDR2 LQKENI. Germline trimming cut 8 bases from V and 8 bases from J; bases unmatched to any gene: 13. CDR3 sequence (DNA): TGTGCCAGCACTTCGCGACAGGGGAGTGGGGAAAAACTGTTTTTT. It yields the protein CASTSRQGSGEKLFF.

The chain links TRBV5-6 to TRBJ2-3; maybe TRBD1 (6 bases). The CDR3 has 15 amino acids. Trimming shortened V by 1 base and J by 4 bases, and 13 bases separated the two germline ends. CDR1 and CDR2 from the germline V gene are SGHDT and YYEEEE. DNA for the CDR3: TGTGCCAGCAGCTTGAGGCAGGGGTTCGCAGATACGCAGTATTTT. Its translation is CASSLRQGFADTQYF. Full variable domain (rest looked up from reference TRBV5-6 and TRBJ2-3): DAGVTQSPTHLIKTRGQQVTLRCSPKSGHDTVSWYQQALGQGPQFIFQYYEEEERQRGNFPDRFSGHQFPNYSSELNVNALLLGDSALYLCASSLRQGFADTQYFGPGTRLTVL.

The chain has TRBV6-5 and TRBJ2-7; the D call may be TRBD1 or TRBD2 (5 bases each). Germline V CDR1 and CDR2: MNHEY, SVGAGI. This CDR3 contains 15 residues. V lost 0 bases, J lost 2 bases, and 11 bases lay in between. CDR3: CASSYSRKGPYEQYF. The CDR3 coding sequence is TGTGCCAGCAGTTACTCGAGAAAGGGACCCTACGAGCAGTACTTC.

The chain is built from TRBV7-8 and TRBJ2-1; maybe TRBD1 (6 bases). The CDR3 is 15 amino acids. Germline V gene sequence: CDR1 SGHVS, CDR2 FQNEAQ. Trimming removed 5 bases from V and 9 bases from J, with 20 bases in between. For the CDR3, the DNA is TGTGCCAGCAGCCGCCGACAGGTTGATTTATCTGAGCAGTTCTTC. This encodes CASSRRQVDLSEQFF.

The chain couples TRBV5-1 to TRBJ1-1; perhaps TRBD1 as D (5 bases). Germline V gene data show CDR1 as SGHRS and CDR2 as YFSETQ. This CDR3 comprises 13 residues. V lost 4 bases and J 10 bases, leaving 17 bases between the germline ends. In DNA, the CDR3 is TGCGCCAGCAGCGAAAGAGGGGAGGTGGGAGCTTTCTTT. This sequence encodes CASSERGEVGAFF. The variable domain in full, with the rest retrieved from reference TRBV5-1 and TRBJ1-1, is KAGVTQTPRYLIKTRGQQVTLSCSPISGHRSVSWYQQTPGQGLQFLFEYFSETQRNKGNFPGRFSGRQFSNSRSEMNVSTLELGDSALYLCASSERGEVGAFFGQGTRLTVV.

CDR3 protein: CAWGGNNQPQHF. Written as DNA, the CDR3 is TGTGCCTGGGGGGGGAATAATCAGCCCCAGCATTTT. The genes are TRBV30 and TRBJ1-5, with D possibly TRBD1 on 5 matching bases. Germline V lookup: CDR1 GTSNPN, CDR2 SVGIG (reference sequence). The CDR3 length is 12 residues. V shed 5 bases and J shed 4 bases, with 9 bases lying between them.

This chain joins TRBV4-3 and TRBJ2-2, with 8 positions matching TRBD2. The CDR3 is 16 residues long. J was trimmed by 6 bases and V by 1 base; bases with no gene match: 7. The germline V gene encodes CDR1 LGHNA and CDR2 YSLEER. CDR3 loop: CASSQGVAGSAGELFF. The DNA for the CDR3 is TGCGCCAGCAGCCAAGGGGTAGCGGGATCGGCCGGGGAGCTGTTTTTT.

The chain is built from TRBV30 and TRBJ1-1; D not resolved. V shed 4 bases and J shed 11 bases, with 14 bases lying between them. Germline CDR1 GTSNPN, CDR2 SVGIG (reference sequence). The CDR3 totals 11 residues. CDR3 residues: CAWIWKINAFF. The CDR3 bases are TGTGCCTGGATATGGAAGATTAATGCTTTCTTT.

CDR3 bases: TGTGCCAGCAGCAAAGGATGTGGGTGGGTAGATCAGCCCCAGCATTTT. It yields the protein CASSKGCGWVDQPQHF. The chain joins TRBV21-1 to TRBJ1-5. TRBV21-1 is a listed pseudogene. The CDR3 is 16 amino acids.

This clone was seen just once. This chain links TRBV5-4 with TRBJ1-2; tentatively, D is TRBD1 (5 bases). V shed 6 bases and J shed 1 base, with 16 bases lying between them. CDR3 length: 15 residues. The germline gives CDR1 SGHNT, CDR2 YYREEE (reference sequence). This CDR3 is CASTWGGGINYGYTF. CDR3 sequence (DNA): TGTGCCAGCACCTGGGGGGGAGGGATTAACTATGGCTACACCTTC.

The rearrangement uses TRBV7-3 and TRBJ2-5, with D possibly TRBD1 on 6 matching bases. This CDR3 has 17 residues. Trimming stripped 2 bases from V and 2 bases from J, with 18 bases between. CDR1 is SGHTA and CDR2 is FQGTGA in the germline V gene. The CDR3 region is CASSLWFPGAIQETQYF. CDR3 bases: TGTGCCAGCAGCTTATGGTTCCCAGGGGCGATTCAAGAGACCCAGTACTTC. Together with reference TRBV7-3 and TRBJ2-5, the CDR3 gives the full variable domain: GAGVSQTPSNKVTEKGKYVELRCDPISGHTALYWYRQSLGQGPEFLIYFQGTGAADDSGLPNDRFFAVRPEGSVSTLKIQRTERGDSAVYLCASSLWFPGAIQETQYFGPGTRLLVL.

V usage is TRBV4-3 and J usage is TRBJ1-3, with D possibly matching TRBD1 (5 bases). The CDR3 runs to 13 residues. Looked up from germline, CDR1 is LGHNA and CDR2 is YSLEER. Trimming took 5 bases from V and 4 from J, leaving 9 bases between them. CDR3 protein: CASSSGMGNTIYF. The CDR3 DNA sequence: TGCGCCAGCAGCTCAGGGATGGGAAACACCATATATTTT.

This clone showed up just once. Other DNA sequences in this sample translate to the same CDR3. This chain connects TRBV5-1 to TRBJ2-5; a possible D gene is TRBD2 (5 bases). Germline CDR1 is SGHRS and CDR2 is YFSETQ. Trimming shortened V by 4 bases and J by 2 bases, and 9 bases separated the two germline ends. The CDR3 spans 13 residues. The CDR3 DNA is TGCGCCAGCAGCCCGGACTCGCAAGAGACCCAGTACTTC. It specifies CASSPDSQETQYF.

The rearrangement uses TRBV18 and TRBJ2-5, with D tentatively TRBD2 (6 bases). Germline CDR1 and CDR2: KGHSH and LQKENI. V dropped 3 bases and J dropped 3 bases, with 11 bases sitting between them. The CDR3 runs 14 residues. The CDR3, as DNA: TGTGCCAGCTCACCCTACACGGGGGAAGAGACCCAGTACTTC. Its protein product is CASSPYTGEETQYF.